The 12 T cell receptor beta chains below come from one sample, sequenced in a study of blood T cells in healthy people across ages. The use of a sample-barcoded 5' primer and a J-beta primer mix characterized a second PCR of about 7 to 12 cycles. TCRdb re-called the 5' RACE reads through MiXCR, storing one row per CDR3 protein. The sample gives hundreds of thousands of distinct CDR3 sequences, around a fifth of which show up once; roughly 3.9% is in the top ten. Sequencing input: blood. These receptors were taken from a man aged 70-80 years in good health.

This clonotype was recorded a few times. The chain has TRBV20-1 and TRBJ2-1; D uncertain. Matching the DNA end better, TRBJ2-5 makes the J call doubtful. This CDR3 is built from 11 residues. Germline CDR1 DFQATT, CDR2 SNEGSKA (reference sequence). CDR3: CSARPGETQYF. As DNA, the CDR3 is TGCAGTGCTAGACCCGGGGAGACCCAGTACTTC.

The chain employs TRBV4-3 and TRBJ2-7; unclear D gene. Germline V CDR1 and CDR2: LGHNA, YSLEER. The V end lost 0 bases, the J end lost 0 bases, and 12 bases lay between the germline ends. The CDR3 runs 16 residues. The CDR3 sequence is CASSQDLASSSYEQYF. CDR3 sequence (DNA): TGCGCCAGCAGCCAAGATTTGGCTTCCAGCTCCTACGAGCAGTACTTC.

V is TRBV20-1 and J is TRBJ2-7; 10 nucleotides match TRBD2. This CDR3 spans 19 amino acids. V was clipped by 5 bases and J by 4 bases; unmatched bases: 23. Germline V gene data show CDR1 as DFQATT and CDR2 as SNEGSKA (reference sequence). CDR3 sequence: CSAYALSGRPSGRLYEQYF. CDR3 nucleotides: TGCAGTGCTTACGCCCTTAGCGGGAGGCCCTCAGGGCGCTTATACGAGCAGTACTTC.

This clonotype was observed a handful of times. This chain connects TRBV20-1 to TRBJ2-7; 8 bases align to TRBD2. The CDR3 runs to 16 residues. With 1 base clipped from V and 2 bases from J, the junction kept 10 bases outside the gene matches. In germline, CDR1 is DFQATT, CDR2 SNEGSKA (reference sequence). CDR3 residues: CSARAVGSGNPYEQYF. The CDR3 nucleotides are TGCAGTGCTAGAGCTGTCGGTAGCGGGAATCCCTACGAGCAGTACTTC.

The chain recombines TRBV18 with TRBJ1-2; 7 nucleotides align to TRBD1. Looked up from germline, CDR1 is KGHSH and CDR2 is LQKENI. Trimming at V came to 3 bases and at J to 4 bases, leaving 5 bases not matched to a gene. The CDR3 contains 14 residues. The CDR3 sequence is CASSPVAGGYGYTF. CDR3 DNA sequence: TGTGCCAGCTCACCTGTGGCAGGGGGCTATGGCTACACCTTC.

The genes are TRBV14 and TRBJ1-5; TRBD1 matches at 7 bases. The J segment lost 1 base and the V segment lost 1 base, leaving 7 bases of the junction unmatched. The CDR3 has 17 residues. Looked up from germline, CDR1 is SGHDN and CDR2 is FVKESK. CDR3: CASSQVARQGSNQPQHF. The CDR3 DNA follows: TGTGCCAGCAGCCAAGTCGCAAGACAGGGAAGCAATCAGCCCCAGCATTTT.

For this clonotype: At one end, the junction sequence differs from germline, possibly due to a read error. The V call is TRBV7-7, the J call TRBJ2-2; 8 bases are a match to TRBD2. CDR1 SSHAT and CDR2 FNYEAQ come from the germline V gene (reference sequence). The CDR3 runs to 16 residues. The CDR3 here is CASSPSGSNSFGELFF. CDR3 DNA: TGTGCTAGCAGCCCGAGCGGGAGCAACAGCTTTGGGGAGCTGTTTTTT. Complete variable domain (other parts from reference TRBV7-7 and TRBJ2-2): GAGVSQSPRYKVTKRGQDVTLRCDPISSHATLYWYQQALGQGPEFLTYFNYEAQPDKSGLPSDRFSAERPEGSISTLTIQRTEQRDSAMYRCASSPSGSNSFGELFFGEGSRLTVL.

This clonotype was seen ten or more times. A junction boundary mismatches the germline segment, possibly from a read error. The chain employs TRBV7-7 and TRBJ1-1; no firm D call. Germline lookup yields CDR1 SSHAT and CDR2 FNYEAQ (reference sequence). The length of the CDR3 is 14 residues. The CDR3, as DNA: TGTGCTAGCAGCTTAAACCCCGGGGACACTGAAGCTTTCTTT. It is translated as CASSLNPGDTEAFF. The variable domain in full, completed from reference TRBV7-7 and TRBJ1-1, reads GAGVSQSPRYKVTKRGQDVTLRCDPISSHATLYWYQQALGQGPEFLTYFNYEAQPDKSGLPSDRFSAERPEGSISTLTIQRTEQRDSAMYRCASSLNPGDTEAFFGQGTRLTVV.

The sample holds many counts of this clonotype. The CDR3 protein is CSARGDNEQFF. CDR3 nucleotide sequence: TGCAGTGCTAGAGGCGACAATGAGCAGTTCTTC. The chain employs TRBV20-1 and TRBJ2-1; D unclear. The germline V gene encodes CDR1 DFQATT and CDR2 SNEGSKA (reference sequence). The V and J ends lost 1 base and 5 bases respectively, with 3 bases between them. The CDR3 runs to 11 residues.

This clonotype has more than one count but fewer than ten. This chain links TRBV11-2 with TRBJ2-5, with a possible D match to TRBD1 (6 bases). The J call may not be correct, given that the DNA end is closer to TRBJ2-7. CDR3 length equals 15 residues. The V gene's germline CDR1 is SGHAT and CDR2 FQNNGV. CDR3 sequence: CASSLGDTPSYEQYF. The CDR3 DNA follows: TGTGCCAGCAGCTTAGGGGACACCCCCTCCTACGAGCAGTACTTC.

This clonotype has more than one count but fewer than ten. V usage is TRBV11-3 and J usage is TRBJ2-1; weak D call: TRBD2 (5 bases). With 3 bases removed from V and 4 bases from J, the gap between germline ends came to 13 bases. CDR1 SGHNT and CDR2 YENEEA come from the germline V gene. The CDR3 runs 15 residues. In DNA form, the CDR3 reads TGTGCCAGCAGCTTTTTTACTAGTCCTTACAATGAGCAGTTCTTC. This translates into CASSFFTSPYNEQFF.

This chain connects TRBV28 to TRBJ2-6; weak D call: TRBD1 (5 bases). Germline V gene sequence: CDR1 MDHEN, CDR2 SYDVKM. Trimming removed 5 bases at V and 0 bases at J, with 11 bases between. The CDR3 spans 16 residues. The CDR3 nucleotides are TGTGCCAGCAGTGCCTCAGGGAACTCTGGGGCCAACGTCCTGACTTTC. Amino acids: CASSASGNSGANVLTF.